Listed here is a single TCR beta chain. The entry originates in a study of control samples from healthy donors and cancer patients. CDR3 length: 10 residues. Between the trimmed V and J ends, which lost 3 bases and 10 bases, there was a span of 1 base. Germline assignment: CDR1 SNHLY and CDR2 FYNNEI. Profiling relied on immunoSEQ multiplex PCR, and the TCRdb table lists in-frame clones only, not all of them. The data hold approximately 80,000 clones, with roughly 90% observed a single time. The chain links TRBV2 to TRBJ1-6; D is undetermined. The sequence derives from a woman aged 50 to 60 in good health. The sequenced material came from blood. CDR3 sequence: CASSDSPLHF. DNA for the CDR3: TGTGCCAGCAGTGACTCACCCCTCCACTTT.